This T cell receptor beta chain is drawn from a study of cytomegalovirus exposure and HLA in healthy donors. The donors were part of the validation cohort, which consisted of over a hundred subjects and was separate from the first cohort of 666 subjects. The V and J ends lost 3 bases and 5 bases respectively, with 17 bases between them. The CDR3 is made up of 15 amino acids. Germline CDR1 is SGHDN and CDR2 is FVKESK. TCRdb's table, derived via immunoSEQ multiplex PCR, lists solely in-frame clones and lacks some. The repertoire holds 43,000 or so clones, with approximately 90% as singletons. Concerning this clone itself: Its antigen is currently unknown.

Study-wide points: The study recorded over 150 TCR beta chains that were cytomegalovirus-associated.

This chain connects TRBV14 to TRBJ2-7, with a weak D call TRBD2 (5 bases). The TCR was taken from a man aged 18 to 30 in good health and CMV-seronegative. Input material: PBMCs. CDR3 bases: TGTGCCAGCAGCCACTTTCCCCCCGGGGTCCACGAGCAGTACTTC. Amino acid sequence: CASSHFPPGVHEQYF.